Sequencing of this T cell receptor beta chain was carried out in a study of cytomegalovirus exposure and HLA in healthy donors. Both 60 Vbeta primers and 13 Jbeta primers went into the PCR. Only in-frame clones appear in the TCRdb table, and some are missing; sequencing was by immunoSEQ multiplex PCR. The sample lists about 110,000 clones; 81% were seen once. V dropped 4 bases and J dropped 6 bases, with 22 bases sitting between them. Germline V CDR1 and CDR2: SEHNR, FQNEAQ (reference sequence). The CDR3 extends over 17 amino acids. Specimen: PBMCs. The V call is TRBV7-9, the J call TRBJ1-3; possibly TRBD1 for D (6 bases). The sequence was collected from a woman younger than 45 in good health and CMV-seronegative. CDR3 protein: CASSSAAKPGHINTIYF. The CDR3 nucleotides are TGTGCCAGCAGCTCAGCCGCCAAACCGGGACACATAAACACCATATATTTT.